The TCR beta chain under discussion was sequenced for a study of T cells in Graves' hyperthyroidism and ophthalmopathy. TCR beta CDR3 regions were amplified from RNA transcripts. The TCR CDR3 was amplified in a first-round RT-PCR using the HTBI primer set. TCRdb re-derived calls from the multiplex PCR reads in MiXCR, one entry per CDR3 protein. Here the sample spans approximately 510,000 distinct CDR3 sequences, 46% being singletons. The diagnoses drew upon clinical symptoms, serum thyroxine and TRAb, thyroid ultrasound and orbital computed tomography. Findings of the study overall: Within blood appeared most thyroid clonotypes that had expanded above 0.001. Ophthalmopathy got predicted by the model a median around six months before its onset. Stable hyperthyroidism and ophthalmopathy were separated using 13 V-J signatures.

In the case of this clonotype: Its antigen is unknown.

This CDR3 contains 16 residues. Looked up from germline, CDR1 is SGHTA and CDR2 is FQGNSA. Trimming removed 5 bases from V and 8 bases from J; junction bases left unmatched: 10. The genes are TRBV7-2 and TRBJ2-2; TRBD2 matches at 11 bases. This clonotype originated in an adult woman with Graves' disease, either hyperthyroidism or ophthalmopathy (not recorded which). The sequencing input was peripheral blood or thyroid tissue (not recorded which). DNA for the CDR3: TGTGCCAGCAGCCAGCTTAGCGGGAGGGGGGAAGGGGAGCTGTTTTTT. Protein: CASSQLSGRGEGELFF.